This paragraph covers one TCR beta chain sequence. Researchers sorted participants into cohorts using their self-reported clinical history. Per the original data handling: Reference gene primer amplification gave estimated nucleated cell counts. Here immunoSEQ multiplex PCR was the method, and the copy in TCRdb shows in-frame clones only, minus some. V and J calls and clone size are given by that table; D and trimming were obtained from the DNA. The sample includes 300,000 to 400,000 clones, more than 75% of them seen just once. The CDR3 covers 16 residues. V gave up 5 bases and J gave up 0 bases; unmatched junction bases: 3. Germline CDR1 SGHAT, CDR2 FQNNGV. The data are from a study of blood T cell repertoires in COVID-19.

The receptor was derived from a woman aged 25 to 39 with acute COVID-19. The V call is TRBV11-2, the J call TRBJ2-1; 11 bases match TRBD1. The sequencing input was PBMCs or T cells enriched from blood (not recorded which). The CDR3 DNA reads as TGTGCCAGCAGCGGACAGGGGGCCCGCTCCTACAATGAGCAGTTCTTC. Translation: CASSGQGARSYNEQFF.